A selection of T cell receptor beta chains follows, all from one sample in a study of blood T cell repertoires in COVID-19. Clones were read by immunoSEQ multiplex PCR, and TCRdb kept only the in-frame ones, dropping some. The sample includes roughly 450,000 clones, 90% seen only once; the top ten take about 0.6%. Source material: PBMCs or T cells enriched from blood (not recorded which). The receptors here all came from a man aged 18 to 30 who had recovered from COVID-19. The CDR3 runs from the conserved cysteine through the conserved F or W. D genes are given only for firm matches. The listing skips clone size in some rows; elsewhere it reads once, few, many or a size class.

D gene: .; V gene: TRBV12-5; clone size: .; J gene: TRBJ1-2; CDR3 DNA: TGTGCTAGTGGTTTGGTACAGGGCGCCTTCTTTAGCTATGGCTACACCTTC; CDR3 protein: CASGLVQGAFFSYGYTF
D gene: TRBD1; V gene: TRBV29-1; clone size: once; J gene: TRBJ1-2; CDR3 DNA: TGCAGCACCAACGACAGGGGGCGCGTTCCTAACTATGGCTACACCTTC; CDR3 protein: CSTNDRGRVPNYGYTF
D gene: .; V gene: TRBV15; clone size: .; J gene: TRBJ1-1; CDR3 DNA: TGTGCCACAGGTTGGGGGGCTGAAGCTTTCTTT; CDR3 protein: CATGWGAEAFF
D gene: .; V gene: TRBV10-2; clone size: .; J gene: TRBJ2-3; CDR3 DNA: TGCGCCAGCAGTGAGTCTATGAGCACAGATACGCAGTATTTT; CDR3 protein: CASSESMSTDTQYF
D gene: .; V gene: TRBV6-5; clone size: .; J gene: TRBJ2-5; CDR3 DNA: TGTGCCAGCAAGGACTCATCCCAAGAGACCCAGTACTTC; CDR3 protein: CASKDSSQETQYF
D gene: .; V gene: TRBV19; clone size: .; J gene: TRBJ2-1; CDR3 DNA: TGTGCCAGTAGTATTACTAGAAGCTCCTACAATGAGCAGTTCTTC; CDR3 protein: CASSITRSSYNEQFF
D gene: .; V gene: TRBV7-2; clone size: .; J gene: TRBJ2-2; CDR3 DNA: TGTGCCAGCAGCTTAGTAGCTGCGAACACCGGGGAGCTGTTTTTT; CDR3 protein: CASSLVAANTGELFF
D gene: TRBD1; V gene: TRBV28; clone size: .; J gene: TRBJ1-1; CDR3 DNA: TGTGCCAGCAACCAAGTACTGACAGGGGGGAAGACTGAAGCTTTCTTT; CDR3 protein: CASNQVLTGGKTEAFF
D gene: .; V gene: TRBV11-2; clone size: once; J gene: TRBJ1-1; CDR3 DNA: TGTGCCAGCCGGTCCACCGACAGGAACACTGAAGCTTTCTTT; CDR3 protein: CASRSTDRNTEAFF
D gene: .; V gene: TRBV3-1/TRBV3-2; clone size: .; J gene: TRBJ1-1; CDR3 DNA: TGTGCCAGCAGCCAAGGTCAGATGAACACTGAAGCTTTCTTT; CDR3 protein: CASSQGQMNTEAFF
D gene: TRBD1; V gene: TRBV27; clone size: .; J gene: TRBJ1-6; CDR3 DNA: TGTGCCAGCAGTCCGGGACAGGGACGTTCACCCCTCCACTTT; CDR3 protein: CASSPGQGRSPLHF
D gene: TRBD2; V gene: TRBV30; clone size: .; J gene: TRBJ2-7; CDR3 DNA: TGTGCCTGGAGAGACAGCGGGAGTATGCACGAGCAGTACTTC; CDR3 protein: CAWRDSGSMHEQYF
D gene: .; V gene: TRBV27; clone size: .; J gene: TRBJ2-3; CDR3 DNA: TGTGCCAGCAGTTCAACTAGCACAGATACGCAGTATTTT; CDR3 protein: CASSSTSTDTQYF
D gene: .; V gene: TRBV5-1; clone size: .; J gene: TRBJ2-5; CDR3 DNA: TGCGCCAGCAGCCCCTTACCGGGGCAAGAGACCCAGTACTTC; CDR3 protein: CASSPLPGQETQYF
D gene: TRBD1; V gene: TRBV2; clone size: .; J gene: TRBJ1-1; CDR3 DNA: TGTGCCAGTGATCCGACAGGGGGCGAGAACACTGAAGCTTTCTTT; CDR3 protein: CASDPTGGENTEAFF
D gene: TRBD1; V gene: TRBV5-4; clone size: .; J gene: TRBJ1-1; CDR3 DNA: TGTGCCAGCAGCTTGTTACAGGGGGCGGTGGGGACTGAAGCTTTTTTT; CDR3 protein: CASSLLQGAVGTEAFF
D gene: .; V gene: TRBV5-8; clone size: .; J gene: TRBJ2-2; CDR3 DNA: TGTGCCAGCAGCCTAGGACAAACGAACACCGGGGAGCTGTTTTTT; CDR3 protein: CASSLGQTNTGELFF
D gene: .; V gene: TRBV5-1; clone size: .; J gene: TRBJ2-1; CDR3 DNA: TGCGCCAGCAGCTTGGAGGCGGGGCCGACTATTAGCTACAATGAGCAGTTCTTC; CDR3 protein: CASSLEAGPTISYNEQFF
D gene: .; V gene: TRBV9; clone size: .; J gene: TRBJ1-3; CDR3 DNA: TGTGCCAGCAGCCCCGGGAGTCAGGGCACTGGAAACACCATATATTTT; CDR3 protein: CASSPGSQGTGNTIYF
D gene: .; V gene: TRBV10-2; clone size: .; J gene: TRBJ1-5; CDR3 DNA: TGCGCCAGCAGTGAGCCTTCGGGGGGCAATCAGCCCCAGCATTTT; CDR3 protein: CASSEPSGGNQPQHF
D gene: TRBD1; V gene: TRBV10-3; clone size: .; J gene: TRBJ1-1; CDR3 DNA: TGTGCCATCAGTGACTTTCCCGGACAGGTTCCTGAAGCTTTCTTT; CDR3 protein: CAISDFPGQVPEAFF
D gene: .; V gene: TRBV30; clone size: once; J gene: TRBJ1-6; CDR3 DNA: TGTGCCTGGACTGAGGGTCATAATTCACCCCTCCACTTT; CDR3 protein: CAWTEGHNSPLHF
D gene: .; V gene: TRBV28; clone size: few; J gene: TRBJ2-7; CDR3 DNA: TGTGCCAGCAGTCCCCCCCCACTAGCCCAAGAAGAGTACTTC; CDR3 protein: CASSPPPLAQEEYF
D gene: TRBD1; V gene: TRBV28; clone size: .; J gene: TRBJ1-4; CDR3 DNA: TGTGCCAGCCTCTTGGGACAGGGAGGCGAAAAACTGTTTTTT; CDR3 protein: CASLLGQGGEKLFF
D gene: .; V gene: TRBV6-2/TRBV6-3; clone size: .; J gene: TRBJ2-7; CDR3 DNA: TGTGCCAGCAGCCCGAGCTACGAGCAGTACTTC; CDR3 protein: CASSPSYEQYF
D gene: TRBD1; V gene: TRBV19; clone size: .; J gene: TRBJ1-1; CDR3 DNA: TGTGCCAGTAGTATCTTGGACAGGGGGGCTGAAGCTTTCTTT; CDR3 protein: CASSILDRGAEAFF
D gene: .; V gene: TRBV27; clone size: .; J gene: TRBJ2-1; CDR3 DNA: TGTGCCAGCATGACGAGCGTTTGGCGTGAGCAGTTCTTC; CDR3 protein: CASMTSVWREQFF
D gene: TRBD2; V gene: TRBV27; clone size: .; J gene: TRBJ2-2; CDR3 DNA: TGTGCCAGCAGTTTAGCTAGCGGCGGGGAGCTGTTTTTT; CDR3 protein: CASSLASGGELFF
D gene: TRBD1; V gene: TRBV9; clone size: .; J gene: TRBJ1-5; CDR3 DNA: TGTGCCAGCAGCGCCGGACAGGATAGCAATCAGCCCCAGCATTTT; CDR3 protein: CASSAGQDSNQPQHF
D gene: .; V gene: TRBV4-1; clone size: few; J gene: TRBJ1-6; CDR3 DNA: TGCGCCAGCAGCCAGATAATCGCGACAGCAAATAATTCACCCCTCCACTTT; CDR3 protein: CASSQIIATANNSPLHF
D gene: TRBD2; V gene: TRBV3-1/TRBV3-2; clone size: .; J gene: TRBJ2-1; CDR3 DNA: TGTGCCAGCAGCCAGGGACTAGCGGGGGGAGGGTTCTTC; CDR3 protein: CASSQGLAGGGFF
D gene: .; V gene: TRBV2; clone size: .; J gene: TRBJ1-1; CDR3 DNA: TGTGCCAGCACCCGTGGAGGTGAAGCTTTCTTT; CDR3 protein: CASTRGGEAFF
D gene: .; V gene: TRBV4-1; clone size: .; J gene: TRBJ2-1; CDR3 DNA: TGCGCCAGCAGCCAAGTTCAGGGCGATGAGCAGTTCTTC; CDR3 protein: CASSQVQGDEQFF
D gene: .; V gene: TRBV18; clone size: .; J gene: TRBJ2-7; CDR3 DNA: TGTGCCAGCTCACCTTCAGGGGTTTACGAGCAGTACTTC; CDR3 protein: CASSPSGVYEQYF
D gene: .; V gene: TRBV7-2; clone size: .; J gene: TRBJ1-4; CDR3 DNA: TGTGCCAGCAGCTCAACAGGACCCCTTATCTCGAAACTGTTTTTT; CDR3 protein: CASSSTGPLISKLFF
D gene: .; V gene: TRBV29-1; clone size: few; J gene: TRBJ1-2; CDR3 DNA: TGCAGCGTTGTGCAGGGTAGTTACGACTATGGCTACACCTTC; CDR3 protein: CSVVQGSYDYGYTF
D gene: .; V gene: TRBV6-1; clone size: .; J gene: TRBJ2-1; CDR3 DNA: TGTGCCAGCAGTGAATTTGAGCGGGTCACGTACAATGAGCAGTTCTTC; CDR3 protein: CASSEFERVTYNEQFF
D gene: TRBD1; V gene: TRBV7-9; clone size: .; J gene: TRBJ2-5; CDR3 DNA: TGTGCCAGCAGCACAGGGGGCCAAGAGACCCAGTACTTC; CDR3 protein: CASSTGGQETQYF
D gene: .; V gene: TRBV15; clone size: once; J gene: TRBJ1-3; CDR3 DNA: TGTGCCACCAGCGAGATACAGAGCTCTGGAAACACCATATATTTT; CDR3 protein: CATSEIQSSGNTIYF
D gene: .; V gene: TRBV29-1; clone size: once; J gene: TRBJ1-3; CDR3 DNA: TGCAGCGTTGAAAAAGACATCTCTGGAAACACCATATATTTT; CDR3 protein: CSVEKDISGNTIYF
D gene: .; V gene: TRBV20-1; clone size: once; J gene: TRBJ2-7; CDR3 DNA: TGCAGTGCTAGCGGTGGGAGCGAGCAGTACTTC; CDR3 protein: CSASGGSEQYF